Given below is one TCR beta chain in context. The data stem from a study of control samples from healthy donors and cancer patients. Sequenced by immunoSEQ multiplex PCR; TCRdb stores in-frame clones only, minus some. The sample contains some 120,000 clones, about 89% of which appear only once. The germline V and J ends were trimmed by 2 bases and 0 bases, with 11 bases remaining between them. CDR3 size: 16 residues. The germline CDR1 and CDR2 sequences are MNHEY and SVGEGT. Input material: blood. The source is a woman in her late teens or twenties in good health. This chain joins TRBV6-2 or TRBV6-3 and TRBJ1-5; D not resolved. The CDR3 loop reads CASSYLGPYSNQPQHF. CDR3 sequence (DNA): TGTGCCAGCAGTTACCTGGGTCCTTATAGCAATCAGCCCCAGCATTTT.